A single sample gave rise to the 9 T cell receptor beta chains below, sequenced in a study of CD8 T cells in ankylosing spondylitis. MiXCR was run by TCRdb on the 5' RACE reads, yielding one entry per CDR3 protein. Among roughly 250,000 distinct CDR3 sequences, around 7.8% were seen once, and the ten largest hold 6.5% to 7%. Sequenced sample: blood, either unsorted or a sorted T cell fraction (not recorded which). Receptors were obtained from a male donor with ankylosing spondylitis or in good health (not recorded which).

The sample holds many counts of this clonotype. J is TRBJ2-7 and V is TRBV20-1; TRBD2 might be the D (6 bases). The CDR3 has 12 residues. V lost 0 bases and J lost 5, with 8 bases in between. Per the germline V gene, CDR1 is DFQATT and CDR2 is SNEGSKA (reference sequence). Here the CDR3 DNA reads TGCAGTGCTAGAGATCCGGGAGACGAGCAGTACTTC. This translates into CSARDPGDEQYF.

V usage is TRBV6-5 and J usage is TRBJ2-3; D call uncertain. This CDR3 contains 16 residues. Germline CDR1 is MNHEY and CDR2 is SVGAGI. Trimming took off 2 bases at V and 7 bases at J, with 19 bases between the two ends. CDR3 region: CASSYTGVPPANTQYF. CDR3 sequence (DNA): TGTGCCAGCAGTTACACCGGTGTTCCCCCGGCGAATACGCAGTATTTT.

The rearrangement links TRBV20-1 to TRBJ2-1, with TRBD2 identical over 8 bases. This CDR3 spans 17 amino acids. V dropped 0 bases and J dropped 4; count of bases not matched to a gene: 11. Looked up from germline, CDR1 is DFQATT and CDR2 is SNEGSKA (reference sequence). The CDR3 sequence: CSARDPLSGRSYNEQFF. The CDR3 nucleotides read TGCAGTGCTAGAGATCCCCTAAGCGGGAGATCTTACAATGAGCAGTTCTTC.

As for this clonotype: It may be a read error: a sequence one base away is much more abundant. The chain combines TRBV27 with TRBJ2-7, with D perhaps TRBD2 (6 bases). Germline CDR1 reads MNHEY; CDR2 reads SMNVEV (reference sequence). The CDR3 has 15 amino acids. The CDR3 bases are TGTGCCAGCAGTTTCACAGGCAGCGGGTCCTACGTGCAGTACTTC. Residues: CASSFTGSGSYVQYF.

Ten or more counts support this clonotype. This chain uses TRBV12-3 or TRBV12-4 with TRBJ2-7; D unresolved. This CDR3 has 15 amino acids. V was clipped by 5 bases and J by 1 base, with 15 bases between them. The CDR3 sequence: CASSIGLYRSYEQYF. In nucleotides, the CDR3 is TGTGCCAGCAGTATCGGGCTCTATCGATCCTACGAGCAGTACTTC.

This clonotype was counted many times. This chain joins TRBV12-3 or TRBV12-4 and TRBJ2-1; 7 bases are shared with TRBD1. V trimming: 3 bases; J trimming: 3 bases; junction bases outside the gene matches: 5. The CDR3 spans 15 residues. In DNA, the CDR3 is TGTGCCAGCAGTTTTTACCAGGGGGACTACAATGAGCAGTTCTTC. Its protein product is CASSFYQGDYNEQFF.

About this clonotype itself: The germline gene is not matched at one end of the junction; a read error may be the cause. This CDR3 reads CCARVPSGGATSDTQYF. CDR3 coding DNA: TGCTGTGCTAGAGTGCCGAGCGGGGGGGCCACCTCAGATACGCAGTATTTT. V usage is TRBV20-1 and J usage is TRBJ2-3; the match to TRBD2 covers 10 bases. This CDR3 is 17 amino acids long. CDR1 and CDR2 (germline): DFQATT, SNEGSKA (reference sequence).

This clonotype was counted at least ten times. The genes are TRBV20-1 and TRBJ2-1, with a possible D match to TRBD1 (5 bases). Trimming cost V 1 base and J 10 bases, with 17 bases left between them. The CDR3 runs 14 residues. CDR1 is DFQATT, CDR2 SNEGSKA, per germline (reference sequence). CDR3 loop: CSARADQGGEEQFF. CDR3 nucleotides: TGCAGTGCTAGAGCTGACCAGGGTGGGGAAGAGCAGTTCTTC.

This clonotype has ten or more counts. This CDR3 is CASRTQGGGNTEAFF. The CDR3 bases are TGTGCCAGTAGAACACAGGGCGGGGGGAACACTGAAGCTTTCTTT. The chain uses TRBV19 and TRBJ1-1; TRBD1 is a possible D gene (6 bases). The V gene's germline CDR1 is LNHDA and CDR2 SQIVND (reference sequence). The V end lost 6 bases, the J end lost 1 base, and 15 bases lay between the germline ends. The CDR3 consists of 15 residues. Full variable domain (remainder filled in from reference TRBV19 and TRBJ1-1): DGGITQSPKYLFRKEGQNVTLSCEQNLNHDAMYWYRQDPGQGLRLIYYSQIVNDFQKGDIAEGYSVSREKKESFPLTVTSAQKNPTAFYLCASRTQGGGNTEAFFGQGTRLTVV.